The clone carrying this T cell receptor beta chain was recorded at least ten times. The antigen is not known. The authors drew around 11 milliliters of peripheral blood from each donor. This CDR3 spans 14 amino acids. In germline, CDR1 is MNHEY, CDR2 SVGAGI. With V trimmed by 2 bases and J by 0 bases, 1 base remained unmatched. The sample comes from a study of blood T cells in healthy people across ages. Study-level findings and limits: The authors considered diversity estimates from one million T cells to be underestimates.

Combining a sample-barcoded 5' primer with a J-beta primer mix, a second PCR ran for roughly 7 to 11 cycles. Carrying 12 random nucleotides, a template-switch adaptor labeled each individual cDNA molecule. TCRdb analysed the 5' RACE reads with MiXCR anew, one entry per CDR3 protein. The table has about 800,000 distinct CDR3 sequences, roughly 25% seen once. This sample was also put to use in a study of T cells of mothers and their children.

The sample was blood. The clonotype comes from a boy between 10 and 17 years old in good health. This sequence joins TRBV6-5 and TRBJ2-7, with TRBD1 identical over 7 bases. The CDR3 DNA sequence: TGTGCCAGCAGTTACGGGACAGCCTCCTACGAGCAGTACTTC. Encoded protein: CASSYGTASYEQYF.